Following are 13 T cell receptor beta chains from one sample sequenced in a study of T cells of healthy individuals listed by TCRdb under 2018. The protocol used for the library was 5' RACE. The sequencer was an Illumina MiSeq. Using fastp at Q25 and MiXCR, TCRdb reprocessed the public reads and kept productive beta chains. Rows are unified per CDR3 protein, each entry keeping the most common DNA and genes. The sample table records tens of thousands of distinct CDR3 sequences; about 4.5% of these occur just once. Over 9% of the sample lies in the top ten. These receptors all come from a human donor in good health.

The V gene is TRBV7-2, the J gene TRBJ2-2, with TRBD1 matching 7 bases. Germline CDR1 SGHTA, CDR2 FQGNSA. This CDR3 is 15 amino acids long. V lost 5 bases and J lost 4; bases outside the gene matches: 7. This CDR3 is CASSRLGQTTGELFF. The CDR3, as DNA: TGTGCCAGCAGCAGACTGGGACAGACCACCGGGGAGCTGTTTTTT.

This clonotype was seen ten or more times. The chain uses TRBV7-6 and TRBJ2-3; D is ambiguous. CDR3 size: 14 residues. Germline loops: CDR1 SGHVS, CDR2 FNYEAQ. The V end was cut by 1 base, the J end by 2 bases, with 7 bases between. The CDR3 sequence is CASSLDHPTDTQYF. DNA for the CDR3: TGTGCCAGCAGCTTAGACCATCCCACAGATACGCAGTATTTT.

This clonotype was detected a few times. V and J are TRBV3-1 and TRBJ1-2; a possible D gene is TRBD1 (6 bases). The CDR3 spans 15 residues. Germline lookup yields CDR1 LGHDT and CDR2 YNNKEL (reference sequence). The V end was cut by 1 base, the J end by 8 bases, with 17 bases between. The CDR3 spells CASSQGGKGGYGYTF. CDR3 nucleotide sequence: TGTGCCAGCAGCCAAGGAGGAAAGGGGGGGTACGGCTACACCTTC.

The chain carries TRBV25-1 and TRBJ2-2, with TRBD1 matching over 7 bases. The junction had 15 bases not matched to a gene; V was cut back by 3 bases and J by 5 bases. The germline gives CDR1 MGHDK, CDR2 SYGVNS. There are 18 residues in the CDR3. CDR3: CASSEETTGVLETGELFF. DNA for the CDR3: TGTGCCAGCAGTGAGGAGACCACAGGGGTGCTAGAGACCGGGGAGCTGTTTTTT.

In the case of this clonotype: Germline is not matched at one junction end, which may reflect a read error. This CDR3 is CTSNSGGSGEKLFF. CDR3 sequence (DNA): TGTACCAGCAATTCAGGGGGCTCGGGGGAAAAACTGTTTTTT. The rearrangement joins TRBV2 to TRBJ1-4; TRBD1 aligns across 8 bases. Germline lookup yields CDR1 SNHLY and CDR2 FYNNEI. This CDR3 has 14 amino acids.

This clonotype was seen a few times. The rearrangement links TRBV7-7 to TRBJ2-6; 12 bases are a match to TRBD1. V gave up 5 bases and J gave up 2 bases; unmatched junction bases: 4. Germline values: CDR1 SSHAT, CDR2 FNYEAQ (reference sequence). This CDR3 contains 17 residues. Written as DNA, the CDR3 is TGTGCCAGCAGCCCGGGACAGGGGGCAGCTGGGGCCAACGTCCTGACTTTC. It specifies CASSPGQGAAGANVLTF.

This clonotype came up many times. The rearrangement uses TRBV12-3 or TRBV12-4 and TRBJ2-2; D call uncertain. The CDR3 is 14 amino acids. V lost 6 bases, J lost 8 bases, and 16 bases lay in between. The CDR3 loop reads CASSETGPVGELFF. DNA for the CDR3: TGTGCCAGCAGCGAGACTGGACCGGTAGGGGAGCTGTTTTTT.

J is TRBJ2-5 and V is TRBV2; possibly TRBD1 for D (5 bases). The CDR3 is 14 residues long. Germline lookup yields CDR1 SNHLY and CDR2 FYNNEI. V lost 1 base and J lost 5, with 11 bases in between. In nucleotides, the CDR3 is TGTGCCAGCAGTGAAGTTAGGGGTGAGGAGACCCAGTACTTC. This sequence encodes CASSEVRGEETQYF.

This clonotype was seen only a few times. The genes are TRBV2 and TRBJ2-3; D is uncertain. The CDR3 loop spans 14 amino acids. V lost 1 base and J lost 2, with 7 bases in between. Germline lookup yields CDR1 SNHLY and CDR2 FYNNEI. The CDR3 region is CASSEGGFTDTQYF. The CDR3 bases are TGTGCCAGCAGTGAAGGGGGATTCACAGATACGCAGTATTTT. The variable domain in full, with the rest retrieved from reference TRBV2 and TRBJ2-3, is EPEVTQTPSHQVTQMGQEVILRCVPISNHLYFYWYRQILGQKVEFLVSFYNNEISEKSEIFDDQFSVERPDGSNFTLKIRSTKLEDSAMYFCASSEGGFTDTQYFGPGTRLTVL.

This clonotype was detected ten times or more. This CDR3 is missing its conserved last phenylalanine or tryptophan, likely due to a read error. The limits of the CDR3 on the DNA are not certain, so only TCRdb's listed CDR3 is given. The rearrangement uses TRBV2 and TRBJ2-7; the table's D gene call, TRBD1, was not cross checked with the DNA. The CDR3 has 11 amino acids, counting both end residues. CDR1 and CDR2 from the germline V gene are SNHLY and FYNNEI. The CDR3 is CASSEALPGQN.

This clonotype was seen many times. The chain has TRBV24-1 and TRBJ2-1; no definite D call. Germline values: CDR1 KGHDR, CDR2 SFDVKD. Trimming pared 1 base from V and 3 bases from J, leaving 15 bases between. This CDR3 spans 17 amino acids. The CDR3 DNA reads TGTGCCACCAGTGATTTTGGGCCGCGCGAGGACTACAATGAGCAGTTCTTC. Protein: CATSDFGPREDYNEQFF.

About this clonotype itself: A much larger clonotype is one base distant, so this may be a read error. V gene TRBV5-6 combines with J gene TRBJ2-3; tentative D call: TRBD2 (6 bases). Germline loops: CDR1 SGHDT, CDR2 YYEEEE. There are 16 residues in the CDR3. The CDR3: CVSSLRDAGPTDTQYF. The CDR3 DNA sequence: TGTGTCAGCAGCTTGCGGGACGCGGGACCAACAGATACGCAGTATTTT.

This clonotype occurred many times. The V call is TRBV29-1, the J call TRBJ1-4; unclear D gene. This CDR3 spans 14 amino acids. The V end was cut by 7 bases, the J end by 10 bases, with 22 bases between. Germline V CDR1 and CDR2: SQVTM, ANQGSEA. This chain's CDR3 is CSATTGPGRAKLFF. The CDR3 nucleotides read TGCAGCGCCACCACCGGCCCAGGTCGAGCAAAACTGTTTTTT.